Below, one TCR beta chain is given with its context. Sequencing was performed with immunoSEQ multiplex PCR; in TCRdb, only in-frame clones are kept and a portion is missing. The data hold around 30,000 clones, with 75% to 90% observed a single time. This sample was taken from a study of OX40 agonist ivuxolimab in advanced cancers. At the level of the study: Intravenous ivuxolimab was administered to patients every 2 weeks at 0.01 to 10 mg/kg.

V was pared by 5 bases and J by 2 bases, with 13 bases between. The CDR3 runs 15 residues. In germline, CDR1 is MNHEY, CDR2 SMNVEV (reference sequence). This TCR was sampled from an adult with an advanced solid tumor such as melanoma, head and neck, liver or kidney cancer. The V and J genes are TRBV27 and TRBJ2-1; D may be TRBD2 (6 bases). Sequencing was performed on CD4+ or CD8+ T cells sorted from blood, taken in a trial of the OX40 agonist ivuxolimab. The CDR3 DNA sequence: TGTGCCAGCAGTCCCGGTCGGGAGCCCTACAATGAGCAGTTCTTC. Translated: CASSPGREPYNEQFF.